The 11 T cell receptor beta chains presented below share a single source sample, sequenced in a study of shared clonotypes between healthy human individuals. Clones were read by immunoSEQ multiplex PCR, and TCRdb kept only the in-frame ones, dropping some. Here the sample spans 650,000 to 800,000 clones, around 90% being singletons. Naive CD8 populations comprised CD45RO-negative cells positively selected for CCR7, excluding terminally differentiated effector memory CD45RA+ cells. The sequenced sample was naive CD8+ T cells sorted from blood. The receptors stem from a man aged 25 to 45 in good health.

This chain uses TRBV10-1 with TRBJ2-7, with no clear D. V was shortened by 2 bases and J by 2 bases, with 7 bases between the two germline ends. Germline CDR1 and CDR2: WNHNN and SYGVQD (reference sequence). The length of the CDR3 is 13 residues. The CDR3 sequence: CASSEAVAYEQYF. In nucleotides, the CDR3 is TGCGCCAGCAGTGAGGCAGTAGCCTACGAGCAGTACTTC.

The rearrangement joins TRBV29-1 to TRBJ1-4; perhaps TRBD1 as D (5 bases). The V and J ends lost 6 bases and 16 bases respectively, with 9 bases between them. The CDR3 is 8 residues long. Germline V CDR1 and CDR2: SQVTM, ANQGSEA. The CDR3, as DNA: TGCAGCGTGGGAACAGGGTTTTTT. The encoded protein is CSVGTGFF.

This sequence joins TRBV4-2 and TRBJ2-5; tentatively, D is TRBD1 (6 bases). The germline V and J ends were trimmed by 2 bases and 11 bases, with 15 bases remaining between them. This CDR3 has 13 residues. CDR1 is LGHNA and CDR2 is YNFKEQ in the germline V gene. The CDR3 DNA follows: TGTGCCAGCAGCCAACTTGACAGGACCGTGCAGTACTTC. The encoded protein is CASSQLDRTVQYF.

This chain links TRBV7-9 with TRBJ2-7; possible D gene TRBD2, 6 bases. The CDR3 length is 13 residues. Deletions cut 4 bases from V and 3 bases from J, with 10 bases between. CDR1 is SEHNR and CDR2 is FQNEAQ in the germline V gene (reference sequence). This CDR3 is CASSWTNNYEQYF. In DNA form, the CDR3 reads TGTGCCAGCAGCTGGACTAATAACTACGAGCAGTACTTC.

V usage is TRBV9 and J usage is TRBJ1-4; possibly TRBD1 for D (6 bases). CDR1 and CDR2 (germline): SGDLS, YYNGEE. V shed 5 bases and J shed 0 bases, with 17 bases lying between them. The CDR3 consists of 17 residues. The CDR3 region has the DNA TGTGCCAGCAGTTCGGGGGCGGGAACCGCAACTAATGAAAAACTGTTTTTT. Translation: CASSSGAGTATNEKLFF.

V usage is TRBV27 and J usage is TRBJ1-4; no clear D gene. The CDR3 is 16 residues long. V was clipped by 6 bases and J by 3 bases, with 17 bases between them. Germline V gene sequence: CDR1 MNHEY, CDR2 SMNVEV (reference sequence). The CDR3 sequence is CASSPARARANEKLFF. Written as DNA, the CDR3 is TGTGCCAGCAGCCCGGCTCGGGCACGGGCTAATGAAAAACTGTTTTTT.

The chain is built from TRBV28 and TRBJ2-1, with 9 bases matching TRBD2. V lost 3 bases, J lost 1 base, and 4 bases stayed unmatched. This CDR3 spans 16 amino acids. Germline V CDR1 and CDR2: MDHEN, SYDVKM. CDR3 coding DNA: TGTGCCAGCAGTTTTCGGGCGGGAGGGTCCTACAATGAGCAGTTCTTC. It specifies CASSFRAGGSYNEQFF.

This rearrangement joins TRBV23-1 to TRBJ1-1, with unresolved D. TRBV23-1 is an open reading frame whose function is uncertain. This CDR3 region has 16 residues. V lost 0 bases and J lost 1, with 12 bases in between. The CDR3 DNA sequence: TGCGCCAGCAGTCAATCCCAAGTGACAACGAACACTGAAGCTTTCTTT. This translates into CASSQSQVTTNTEAFF.

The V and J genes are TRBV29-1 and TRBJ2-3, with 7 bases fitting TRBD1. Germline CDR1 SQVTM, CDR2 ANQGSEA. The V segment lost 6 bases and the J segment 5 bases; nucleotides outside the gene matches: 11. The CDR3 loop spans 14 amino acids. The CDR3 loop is CSVELTGWEDTQYF. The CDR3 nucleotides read TGCAGCGTCGAATTGACAGGGTGGGAAGATACGCAGTATTTT.

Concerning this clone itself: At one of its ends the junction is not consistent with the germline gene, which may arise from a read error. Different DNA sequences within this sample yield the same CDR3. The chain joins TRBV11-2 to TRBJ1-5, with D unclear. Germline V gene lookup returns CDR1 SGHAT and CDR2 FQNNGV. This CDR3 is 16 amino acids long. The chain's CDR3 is CASSHSSIGINQPQHF. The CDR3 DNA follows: TGTGCCAGCAGCCACTCATCCATAGGAATCAATCAACCCCAGCATTTT.

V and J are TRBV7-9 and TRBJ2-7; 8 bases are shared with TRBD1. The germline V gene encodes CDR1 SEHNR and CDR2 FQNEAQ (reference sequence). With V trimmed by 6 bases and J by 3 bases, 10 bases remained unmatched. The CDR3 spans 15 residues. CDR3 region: CASRETGTGYYEQYF. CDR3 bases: TGTGCCAGCAGAGAGACCGGGACAGGATACTACGAGCAGTACTTC.